Listed here are 3 T cell receptor beta chains from one sample, sequenced in a study of human T cells and chemical hapten exposure. From the RACE reads, TCRdb called clonotypes with MiXCR, one entry per CDR3 protein. The sample lists tens of thousands of distinct CDR3 sequences; 14% were seen once. Time point here: pre-sensitization, week 0. Indicated treatment: therapeutic diphenylcyclopropenone sensitization with weekly scalp DPC. The specimen was whole blood, collected in connection with sensitization to the hapten diphenylcyclopropenone (DPC). These receptor sequences come from a woman aged 45-65 years with alopecia areata. Some clones in this sample may be carry-over from other donors' samples.

This clonotype has only a few counts. The chain employs TRBV20-1 and TRBJ2-1; D remains unclear. The CDR3 is 17 amino acids. The germline V gene encodes CDR1 DFQATT and CDR2 SNEGSKA (reference sequence). Trimming removed 0 bases from V and 1 base from J, with 16 bases in between. The chain's CDR3 is CSARDSGQPMSYNEQFF. The DNA of the CDR3 is TGCAGTGCTAGAGATAGTGGCCAGCCGATGTCCTACAATGAGCAGTTCTTC.

This clonotype was observed a few times. The V and J genes are TRBV10-2 and TRBJ1-1, with 7 bases lining up with TRBD1. With 4 bases clipped from V and 4 bases from J, the junction kept 9 bases outside the gene matches. This CDR3 is 15 amino acids long. Germline V gene lookup returns CDR1 WSHSY and CDR2 SAAADI. CDR3 DNA sequence: TGCGCCAGCAGTGCACGACAGGGCGGGGGCACTGAAGCTTTCTTT. This sequence encodes CASSARQGGGTEAFF.

This clonotype was observed many times. This chain connects TRBV5-4 to TRBJ2-2; 10 bases are shared with TRBD2. This CDR3 region has 15 residues. Germline V gene data show CDR1 as SGHNT and CDR2 as YYREEE (reference sequence). V trimming: 4 bases; J trimming: 5 bases; junction bases outside the gene matches: 5. In DNA form, the CDR3 reads TGTGCCAGCAGCAAATGGACTAGCGGAACCGGGGAGCTGTTTTTT. Its protein product is CASSKWTSGTGELFF.